Given below is one T cell receptor beta chain in context. Its specificity is not known. This entry belongs to a study of T cell responses to AZD1222 COVID-19 vaccine. About the research overall: Second-dose groups at about 4 or about 12 weeks were pooled.

This CDR3 contains 14 residues. Trimming removed 1 base at V and 1 base at J, with 7 bases between. Looked up from germline, CDR1 is SGHAT and CDR2 is FQDESV (reference sequence). Assay used: immunoSEQ multiplex PCR; TCRdb lists only in-frame clones, some missing. The top ten hold over 1.2% of the sample, which has under 110,000 clones, around 84% seen once. General observations from the study: An increase in Spike-specific TCR breadth and depth was observed after two AZD1222 doses. In a largely white British group with more females than males, clonal diversity was possibly underestimated. Baseline seropositives among AZD1222 recipients totaled only five to seven.

The sample in question was peripheral blood, obtained on day 0 of AZD1222 vaccination. The rearrangement joins TRBV11-1 to TRBJ2-5, with D unresolved. The TCR was taken from an adult in good health. The CDR3 spells CASSLVSSQETQYF. The CDR3 coding sequence is TGTGCCAGCAGCTTAGTGTCCAGCCAAGAGACCCAGTACTTC.